These 2 T cell receptor beta chains share one sample of origin, sequenced in a study of identical twins. TCRdb re-derived calls from the 5' RACE reads in MiXCR, one entry per CDR3 protein. The sample yields hundreds of thousands of distinct CDR3 sequences, roughly 8% seen once. The same data also contributed to another study, on yellow fever vaccine responses in identical twins.

Material for sequencing was PBMCs. The receptors here all came from a woman in her late teens or twenties in good health.

This clonotype was counted between two and nine times. The genes are TRBV29-1 and TRBJ2-3; 8 bases fit TRBD2. The J segment lost 6 bases and the V segment lost 5 bases, leaving 10 bases of the junction unmatched. The CDR3 consists of 14 residues. CDR1 and CDR2 (germline): SQVTM, ANQGSEA. CDR3 DNA: TGCAGCGTTATAAGGGCGGGAGGTGGGGATACGCAGTATTTT. It is translated as CSVIRAGGGDTQYF.

This clonotype was counted between two and nine times. V and J are TRBV20-1 and TRBJ2-1; 8 bases map to TRBD2. Germline lookup yields CDR1 DFQATT and CDR2 SNEGSKA (reference sequence). CDR3 length equals 14 residues. The CDR3 reads CSLTPGGLVGEQFF. In nucleotides, the CDR3 is TGCAGCCTGACGCCGGGGGGGCTAGTGGGTGAGCAGTTCTTC.